The 32 T cell receptor beta chains below come from one sample, sequenced in a study of T cells after yellow fever vaccination. TCRdb fed the 5' RACE reads into MiXCR, producing one record per CDR3 protein. The profile shows roughly 26,000 distinct CDR3 sequences, 4.5% to 5.5% of them singletons. The material sequenced was PBMCs, either bulk or a sorted T-cell subset (CD4+, CD8+, memory, or dextramer-sorted; not recorded which), taken 15 days after the yellow fever booster vaccination. The source is a man aged 25 to 40 who received the YFV17D yellow fever vaccine.

This clonotype was counted ten times or more. The gene calls are TRBV5-5 and TRBJ2-1; no definite D call. V lost 0 bases and J lost 5, with 9 bases in between. Germline V gives CDR1 SGHKS, CDR2 YYEKEE (reference sequence). The CDR3 length is 14 residues. The CDR3 DNA follows: TGTGCCAGCAGCTTGGCCTCTGATCACAATGAGCAGTTCTTC. Translating it yields CASSLASDHNEQFF.

At least ten counts were recorded for this clonotype. The chain employs TRBV12-3 or TRBV12-4 and TRBJ2-7; D not resolved. The CDR3 sequence is 13 residues long. Trimming cost V 0 bases and J 3 bases, with 6 bases left between them. This chain's CDR3 is CASSLAVDYEQYF. Written as DNA, the CDR3 is TGTGCCAGCAGTTTAGCGGTCGACTACGAGCAGTACTTC.

The chain links TRBV11-3 to TRBJ1-1; D might be TRBD1 (5 bases). With 5 bases removed from V and 5 bases from J, the gap between germline ends came to 12 bases. The CDR3 length is 13 residues. The germline gives CDR1 SGHNT, CDR2 YENEEA. As DNA, the CDR3 is TGTGCCAGCAGCCGAGAGGCAGGGACTGAAGCTTTCTTT. Residues: CASSREAGTEAFF.

By share of the sample, this clonotype is medium-sized. DNA for the CDR3: TGTGCCAGCAGTCGGGACAGGGGGGGATCCTACGAGCAGTACTTC. Encoded protein: CASSRDRGGSYEQYF. V is TRBV6-5 and J is TRBJ2-7, with TRBD1 matching 11 bases. CDR1 and CDR2 from the germline V gene are MNHEY and SVGAGI. There are 15 residues in the CDR3. Trimming cost V 5 bases and J 1 base; bases outside gene matches: 4.

The table lists this clonotype with many counts. The chain is built from TRBV7-8 and TRBJ2-7; weak D call: TRBD2 (5 bases). Trimming shortened V by 5 bases and J by 2 bases, and 13 bases separated the two germline ends. This CDR3 region has 14 residues. Germline V gene sequence: CDR1 SGHVS, CDR2 FQNEAQ. The CDR3 loop reads CASSPTNSPYEQYF. The CDR3 nucleotides read TGTGCCAGCAGCCCGACTAACTCTCCCTACGAGCAGTACTTC.

This clonotype was observed at least ten times. The gene calls are TRBV5-5 and TRBJ2-5, with TRBD2 matching over 9 bases. V was pared by 4 bases and J by 5 bases, with 6 bases of the junction left unmatched. The germline V gene encodes CDR1 SGHKS and CDR2 YYEKEE (reference sequence). The CDR3 has 14 amino acids. The CDR3 region has the DNA TGTGCCAGCAGCCCGGGGACTAGCTACGAGACCCAGTACTTC. This codes for CASSPGTSYETQYF.

Many counts were recorded for this clonotype. V usage is TRBV3-1 and J usage is TRBJ2-7, with 7 bases fitting TRBD2. Germline V lookup: CDR1 LGHDT, CDR2 YNNKEL (reference sequence). V dropped 10 bases and J dropped 0; count of bases not matched to a gene: 3. This CDR3 contains 12 residues. The CDR3 DNA sequence: TGTGCCACGGGACTAAGCTCCTACGAGCAGTACTTC. It translates to CATGLSSYEQYF.

This clonotype was detected ten times or more. V usage is TRBV7-8 and J usage is TRBJ2-1; TRBD2 matches 8 bases. This CDR3 spans 16 amino acids. Germline assignment: CDR1 SGHVS and CDR2 FQNEAQ. The J segment lost 0 bases and the V segment lost 1 base, leaving 2 bases of the junction unmatched. The CDR3 DNA reads as TGTGCCAGCAGCTTAGAGGCGGGGGGCTCCTACAATGAGCAGTTCTTC. This gives the protein CASSLEAGGSYNEQFF.

This clonotype has a count of ten or more. This chain uses TRBV7-6 with TRBJ1-2, with 7 bases matching TRBD1. The V gene's germline CDR1 is SGHVS and CDR2 FNYEAQ. The length of the CDR3 is 15 residues. Trimming cost V 5 bases and J 4 bases; bases outside gene matches: 10. The CDR3 coding sequence is TGTGCCAGCAGCCCCCTCCCAGGGGGAGCCTATGGCTACACCTTC. Translating gives CASSPLPGGAYGYTF.

This clonotype was seen many times. V gene TRBV30 combines with J gene TRBJ2-7; no firm D call. The germline CDR1 and CDR2 sequences are GTSNPN and SVGIG (reference sequence). Trimming shortened V by 1 base and J by 0 bases, and 10 bases separated the two germline ends. This CDR3 is 14 amino acids long. This CDR3 reads CAWSASWSSYEQYF. The DNA for the CDR3 is TGTGCCTGGAGTGCCTCCTGGAGCTCCTACGAGCAGTACTTC.

In its sample, this clonotype was seen many times. V and J are TRBV2 and TRBJ2-7; the match to TRBD2 covers 9 bases. This CDR3 has 16 residues. After removal of 10 bases from V and 3 bases from J, the junction contained 16 bases not matched to a gene. CDR1 and CDR2 (germline): SNHLY, FYNNEI. DNA of the CDR3: TGTGCCAACAGCAGGGCTACAGCGGGAGGACGCTACGAGCAGTACTTC. Translated: CANSRATAGGRYEQYF.

Turning to this clonotype: A read error is possible here, since a much larger clone lies one base away. The chain links TRBV7-9 to TRBJ1-2, with D hard to call. The germline gives CDR1 SEHNR, CDR2 FQNEAQ (reference sequence). Trimming removed 4 bases at V and 8 bases at J, with 14 bases between. CDR3 length equals 13 residues. The CDR3 bases are TGTGCCAGCAGCTCTTTCGCCAGTGAGGGCTACACCTTC. As protein: CASSSFASEGYTF.

This clonotype was seen repeatedly, ten times or more. The chain uses TRBV9 and TRBJ1-1, with 7 bases fitting TRBD1. The germline V gene has CDR1 SGDLS and CDR2 YYNGEE. The J segment lost 5 bases and the V segment lost 3 bases, leaving 7 bases of the junction unmatched. This CDR3 is 14 amino acids long. Written as DNA, the CDR3 is TGTGCCAGCAGCGCAAACAGGGGTGGGACTGAAGCTTTCTTT. Encoded protein: CASSANRGGTEAFF.

This clonotype occurred many times. V is TRBV7-2 and J is TRBJ1-4, with 7 bases fitting TRBD1. V was pared by 0 bases and J by 10 bases, with 8 bases of the junction left unmatched. The CDR3 is 15 amino acids. Germline CDR1 is SGHTA and CDR2 is FQGNSA. CDR3 sequence (DNA): TGTGCCAGCAGCTTAGCGGGGGAAGGGACAGCAAAACTGTTTTTT. It codes for CASSLAGEGTAKLFF.

At least ten counts were recorded for this clonotype. This rearrangement joins TRBV7-2 to TRBJ2-2; D is perhaps TRBD1 (5 bases). CDR1 and CDR2 from the germline V gene are SGHTA and FQGNSA. The CDR3 is made up of 15 amino acids. Between the trimmed V and J ends, which lost 8 bases and 1 base, there was a span of 14 bases. CDR3 coding DNA: TGTGCCAGCCAGGGCCTCATACAGAACACCGGGGAGCTGTTTTTT. Encoded protein: CASQGLIQNTGELFF.

This clonotype was detected many times. The genes are TRBV7-3 and TRBJ2-2; D unclear. The ends were cut back, 3 bases at V and 3 bases at J, with 2 bases in the middle. CDR1 and CDR2 from the germline V gene are SGHTA and FQGTGA. CDR3 length equals 12 residues. CDR3 region: CASSLDTGELFF. The CDR3 DNA is TGTGCCAGCAGCTTGGACACCGGGGAGCTGTTTTTT.

Many counts were recorded for this clonotype. This chain joins TRBV6-1 and TRBJ2-3; 11 bases line up with TRBD2. This CDR3 region has 16 residues. CDR1 is MNHNS, CDR2 SASEGT, per germline. The V and J ends lost 5 bases and 4 bases, in that order; junction bases with no gene match: 8. The CDR3 DNA is TGTGCCAGCAGTACCGTCCCGGGACTAGCGGCAGATACGCAGTATTTT. Residues: CASSTVPGLAADTQYF.

This clonotype was seen ten or more times. This chain connects TRBV20-1 to TRBJ2-5, with 8 bases fitting TRBD1. Trimming took 2 bases from V and 4 from J; bases not matched to a gene: 6. Germline values: CDR1 DFQATT, CDR2 SNEGSKA (reference sequence). The CDR3 is made up of 14 amino acids. The CDR3 loop reads CSARRRGQRETQYF. CDR3 sequence (DNA): TGCAGTGCTAGACGCAGGGGGCAACGAGAGACCCAGTACTTC.

This clonotype was picked up many times. This chain joins TRBV20-1 and TRBJ2-3; D may be TRBD1 or TRBD2 (7 bases each). Germline values: CDR1 DFQATT, CDR2 SNEGSKA (reference sequence). V dropped 1 base and J dropped 5 bases, with 13 bases sitting between them. CDR3 size: 14 residues. CDR3 sequence: CSARVPGGGDTQYF. As DNA, the CDR3 is TGCAGTGCTAGAGTTCCAGGGGGGGGAGATACGCAGTATTTT.

This clonotype was seen at least ten times. The V and J genes are TRBV11-1 and TRBJ2-1, with 10 bases identical to TRBD2. Germline CDR1 is SGHAT and CDR2 is FQDESV (reference sequence). The CDR3 sequence is 18 residues long. V shed 4 bases, J shed 3 bases, and the junction held 12 bases outside the gene matches. CDR3 DNA sequence: TGTGCCAGCAGCTCGAGATCTAGCGGGAGTGAATACTACAATGAGCAGTTCTTC. It yields the protein CASSSRSSGSEYYNEQFF.

Ten or more counts support this clonotype. The CDR3 here is CASSYNPGTGLRGNQPQHF. CDR3 coding DNA: TGTGCCAGCAGTTACAACCCCGGGACAGGCCTTAGGGGCAATCAGCCCCAGCATTTT. The V gene is TRBV6-2 or TRBV6-3, the J gene TRBJ1-5; TRBD1 agrees at 8 bases. Germline CDR1 reads MNHEY; CDR2 reads SVGEGT. Germline trimming cut 2 bases from V and 2 bases from J; bases unmatched to any gene: 14. CDR3 length: 19 amino acids.

This clonotype was picked up many times. The rearrangement joins TRBV4-1 to TRBJ2-5; D is possibly TRBD1 or TRBD2 (6 bases each). CDR1 and CDR2 from the germline V gene are MGHRA and YSYEKL. V lost 6 bases, J lost 5 bases, and 16 bases lay in between. The CDR3 totals 14 residues. CDR3 region: CASRKGGREETQYF. The DNA for the CDR3 is TGCGCCAGCAGGAAGGGGGGCAGGGAGGAGACCCAGTACTTC.

A note on this clonotype: A read error may account for a junction end that differs from germline. The rearrangement uses TRBV5-6 and TRBJ2-3, with 9 positions matching TRBD2. The CDR3 totals 14 residues. Germline V gene sequence: CDR1 SGHDT, CDR2 YYEEEE. CDR3 bases: TGTGCCATCAGCCTGGGGCTAGCGGGAAATACGCAGTATTTT. Its protein product is CAISLGLAGNTQYF.

This clonotype was counted at least ten times. This chain connects TRBV18 to TRBJ1-4, with D unclear. V gave up 3 bases and J gave up 3 bases, with 17 bases separating them. The CDR3 length is 17 residues. Looked up from germline, CDR1 is KGHSH and CDR2 is LQKENI. The CDR3 sequence: CASSPRNSDGANEKLFF. In nucleotides, the CDR3 is TGTGCCAGCTCACCCCGGAATTCGGATGGGGCTAATGAAAAACTGTTTTTT.

This clonotype was detected ten times or more. V usage is TRBV4-2 and J usage is TRBJ2-7, with 7 bases matching TRBD2. CDR1 and CDR2 from the germline V gene are LGHNA and YNFKEQ. With V trimmed by 0 bases and J by 0 bases, 8 bases remained unmatched. This CDR3 is built from 17 residues. The CDR3 spells CASSQDSKRGSSYEQYF. The DNA for the CDR3 is TGTGCCAGCAGCCAAGATTCGAAGCGGGGAAGCTCCTACGAGCAGTACTTC.

This clonotype has a handful of counts. The chain employs TRBV6-1 and TRBJ1-2; 9 bases agree with TRBD1. Unmatched junction bases numbered 10, after V lost 4 bases and J lost 7 bases. This CDR3 spans 15 amino acids. In germline, CDR1 is MNHNS, CDR2 SASEGT. CDR3 sequence reads: CASSGQGGGPGGYTF. The CDR3 DNA is TGTGCCAGCAGTGGACAGGGGGGGGGGCCCGGTGGCTACACCTTC.

This clonotype was seen many times. This sequence joins TRBV25-1 and TRBJ1-2; TRBD1 matches at 12 bases. CDR1 is MGHDK and CDR2 is SYGVNS in the germline V gene. V lost 0 bases to trimming and J lost 2 bases; unmatched junction nucleotides: 7. The CDR3 has 18 amino acids. The CDR3 loop is CASSEYNRGTGGNYGYTF. Here the CDR3 DNA reads TGTGCCAGCAGTGAATACAACAGGGGGACAGGGGGCAACTATGGCTACACCTTC.

In this sample, this clonotype turned up many times. This chain links TRBV3-1 with TRBJ1-4; a weak D match, TRBD1 (5 bases). CDR3 length equals 15 residues. The germline gives CDR1 LGHDT, CDR2 YNNKEL (reference sequence). The ends were cut back, 7 bases at V and 7 bases at J, with 19 bases in the middle. Here the CDR3 reads CASTLGFQGGEKLFF. The CDR3 DNA follows: TGTGCCAGCACCCTTGGTTTTCAGGGAGGTGAAAAACTGTTTTTT.

In this sample, this clonotype turned up many times. The J gene is TRBJ2-7, the V gene TRBV7-2; D unclear. The CDR3 length is 14 residues. Germline V gene sequence: CDR1 SGHTA, CDR2 FQGNSA. Trimming took off 3 bases at V and 0 bases at J, with 9 bases between the two ends. CDR3 DNA sequence: TGTGCCAGCAGCTTGATGGCGAGCTCCTACGAGCAGTACTTC. Translated: CASSLMASSYEQYF.

The genes are TRBV27 and TRBJ1-2, with no clear D. Trimming took off 6 bases at V and 4 bases at J, with 12 bases between the two ends. This CDR3 contains 13 residues. Germline V CDR1 and CDR2: MNHEY, SMNVEV (reference sequence). This chain's CDR3 is CASSPGNLYGYTF. The CDR3 bases are TGTGCCAGCAGCCCCGGGAACCTCTATGGCTACACCTTC.

This clonotype was seen at least ten times. CDR3 region: CASSATSGLAGVGQFF. In DNA, the CDR3 is TGTGCCAGCAGTGCGACCTCGGGACTAGCGGGCGTGGGGCAGTTCTTC. This rearrangement joins TRBV27 to TRBJ2-1; 12 bases align to TRBD2. This CDR3 has 16 residues. The germline CDR1 and CDR2 sequences are MNHEY and SMNVEV (reference sequence). V dropped 5 bases and J dropped 12; count of bases not matched to a gene: 14.

The sample holds many counts of this clonotype. This chain links TRBV4-2 with TRBJ2-1, with D uncertain. Trimming removed 1 base from V and 7 bases from J, with 11 bases in between. CDR1 LGHNA and CDR2 YNFKEQ come from the germline V gene. CDR3 length equals 14 residues. In nucleotides, the CDR3 is TGTGCCAGCAGCCAAGCTGGGGATTCGAATGAGCAGTTCTTC. This encodes CASSQAGDSNEQFF.